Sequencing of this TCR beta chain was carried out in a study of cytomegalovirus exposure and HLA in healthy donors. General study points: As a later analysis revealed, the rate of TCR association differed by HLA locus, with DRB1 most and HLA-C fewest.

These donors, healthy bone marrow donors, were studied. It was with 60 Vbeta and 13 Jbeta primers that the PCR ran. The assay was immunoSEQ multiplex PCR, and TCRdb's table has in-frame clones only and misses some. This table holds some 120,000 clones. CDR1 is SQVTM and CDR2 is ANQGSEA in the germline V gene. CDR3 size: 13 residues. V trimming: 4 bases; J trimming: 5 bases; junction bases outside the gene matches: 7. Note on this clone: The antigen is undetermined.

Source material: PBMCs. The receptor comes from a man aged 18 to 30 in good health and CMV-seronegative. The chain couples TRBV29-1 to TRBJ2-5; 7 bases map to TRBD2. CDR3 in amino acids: CSVGREYGETQYF. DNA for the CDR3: TGCAGCGTTGGGCGGGAGTACGGCGAGACCCAGTACTTC.